This TCR beta chain was sequenced for a study of vaccination effects on CD4 cells after COVID-19. General study points: Late in the post-vaccination period, infection-induced and vaccine-induced clones underwent marked clonal contraction.

Before sequencing, viral peptide pools were used by the ViraFEST assay to expand antigen-specific CD4+ T cells. Isolating CD4+ T cells followed roughly ten days of culture. The healthy vaccine recipients, who had no prior SARS-CoV-2 infection, showed negative nucleocapsid antibodies. Profiled with immunoSEQ multiplex PCR; TCRdb holds only in-frame clones, not every one. This sample has approximately 28,000 clones, with about 70% found just once. Of note for this clone: Its antigen is still unknown.

V was pared by 2 bases and J by 12 bases, with 15 bases between. CDR1 and CDR2 (germline): SGHNT, YYREEE (reference sequence). The CDR3 runs 13 residues. The sample was CD4+ T cells from PBMCs cultured with HCoV-NL63 spike peptides, taken before COVID-19 vaccination. The TCR sequence derives from a human donor who received a COVID-19 vaccine. The V gene is TRBV5-4, the J gene TRBJ2-1; tentatively, D is TRBD2 (6 bases). The chain's CDR3 is CASSFGGGTGQFF. DNA of the CDR3: TGTGCCAGCAGCTTTGGTGGCGGGACCGGGCAGTTCTTC.